Presented here are 18 T cell receptor beta chains from one specimen sequenced in a study of response to subunit inactivated influenza vaccine. MiXCR, run by TCRdb on the RT-PCR reads, gives a single entry per CDR3 protein. The sample lists a few hundred thousand distinct CDR3 sequences, approximately 14% seen once, with roughly 11% in the top ten. The sequencing used PBMCs from blood, collected about 11 days after vaccination. The receptors derive from a man aged 45-65 years who received an inactivated influenza vaccine.

This chain uses TRBV7-2 with TRBJ2-3; D is unresolved. The length of the CDR3 is 13 residues. Trimming pared 5 bases from V and 5 bases from J, leaving 11 bases between. Germline V lookup: CDR1 SGHTA, CDR2 FQGNSA. CDR3 coding DNA: TGTGCCAGCAGCCCCCGCCCGGGAGATACGCAGTATTTT. Translation gives CASSPRPGDTQYF.

Many counts were recorded for this clonotype. This chain uses TRBV20-1 with TRBJ1-5; no firm D call. Trimming pared 2 bases from V and 2 bases from J, leaving 13 bases between. Germline V gives CDR1 DFQATT, CDR2 SNEGSKA (reference sequence). The CDR3 is 15 amino acids. DNA of the CDR3: TGCAGTGCTAGACCCAGGAGATCTGGCAATCAGCCCCAGCATTTT. Translating it yields CSARPRRSGNQPQHF.

This clonotype was found a few times. The chain couples TRBV2 to TRBJ2-5; 11 bases line up with TRBD2. Trimming cost V 7 bases and J 5 bases; bases outside gene matches: 9. Germline CDR1 reads SNHLY; CDR2 reads FYNNEI. This CDR3 has 15 amino acids. The CDR3 loop reads CASIRGLAVLETQYF. DNA for the CDR3: TGTGCCAGCATTAGGGGACTAGCGGTATTGGAGACCCAGTACTTC.

This clonotype was observed many times. V and J are TRBV4-2 and TRBJ2-1; tentatively, D is TRBD1 (6 bases). Germline-derived CDR1 and CDR2 are LGHNA and YNFKEQ. The CDR3 contains 16 residues. The V end lost 1 base, the J end lost 6 bases, and 16 bases lay between the germline ends. As DNA, the CDR3 is TGTGCCAGCAGCCAAGGGACCAGGGGTCCCCTCAATGAGCAGTTCTTC. Residues: CASSQGTRGPLNEQFF.

This rearrangement joins TRBV20-1 to TRBJ2-7; 9 positions agree with TRBD1. Germline assignment: CDR1 DFQATT and CDR2 SNEGSKA (reference sequence). Germline trimming cut 3 bases from V and 2 bases from J; bases unmatched to any gene: 8. The CDR3 runs 15 residues. The CDR3 coding sequence is TGCAGTGCTAGTGAAGGGGACAGGGACCCCTACGAGCAGTACTTC. Residues: CSASEGDRDPYEQYF.

This clonotype showed up just a few times. The chain joins TRBV11-2 to TRBJ2-1, with D perhaps TRBD1 (6 bases). Trimming stripped 0 bases from V and 5 bases from J, with 14 bases between. The CDR3 is 16 amino acids. Looked up from germline, CDR1 is SGHAT and CDR2 is FQNNGV. The CDR3 spells CASSLDQTGSNNEQFF. For the CDR3, the DNA is TGTGCCAGCAGCTTAGACCAGACAGGATCAAACAATGAGCAGTTCTTC.

In this sample, this clonotype turned up a few times. Here the CDR3 reads CASSYDSDGPNYEQYF. DNA for the CDR3: TGTGCCAGCAGTTACGACTCGGACGGACCAAACTACGAGCAGTACTTC. The genes are TRBV6-2 or TRBV6-3 and TRBJ2-7; the D is unclear. Germline V lookup: CDR1 MNHEY, CDR2 SVGEGT. CDR3 length: 16 amino acids. V lost 2 bases and J 3 bases, leaving 17 bases between the germline ends.

The rearrangement links TRBV4-1 to TRBJ1-4; no reliable D call. There are 15 residues in the CDR3. V lost 0 bases, J lost 4 bases, and 9 bases lay in between. The V gene's germline CDR1 is MGHRA and CDR2 YSYEKL. CDR3 DNA sequence: TGCGCCAGCAGCCAAGAAACACTTTATAATGAAAAACTGTTTTTT. This sequence encodes CASSQETLYNEKLFF.

The chain is built from TRBV11-2 and TRBJ2-5, with D maybe TRBD2 (7 bases). CDR1 SGHAT and CDR2 FQNNGV come from the germline V gene. This CDR3 contains 15 residues. With 5 bases removed from V and 4 bases from J, the gap between germline ends came to 17 bases. CDR3: CASSPMHAGAETQYF. The CDR3 nucleotides are TGTGCCAGCAGCCCAATGCATGCGGGGGCAGAGACCCAGTACTTC.

This clonotype showed up just a few times. V gene TRBV4-3 combines with J gene TRBJ2-5; 11 bases fit TRBD1. The germline V gene has CDR1 LGHNA and CDR2 YSLEER. CDR3 length: 18 amino acids. Trimming at V came to 0 bases and at J to 5 bases, leaving 11 bases not matched to a gene. CDR3 loop: CASSQDVGWTGGSETQYF. In DNA form, the CDR3 reads TGCGCCAGCAGCCAAGATGTGGGTTGGACAGGGGGCAGCGAGACCCAGTACTTC.

This clonotype occurred a few times. This chain links TRBV4-1 with TRBJ2-1; 9 bases map to TRBD2. V trimming: 0 bases; J trimming: 6 bases; junction bases outside the gene matches: 3. The CDR3 consists of 15 residues. Germline V gene lookup returns CDR1 MGHRA and CDR2 YSYEKL. CDR3 amino acids: CASSQDSGGFNEQFF. The CDR3 bases are TGCGCCAGCAGCCAAGACAGCGGGGGGTTCAATGAGCAGTTCTTC.

A few counts support this clonotype. This chain joins TRBV28 and TRBJ2-7; TRBD1 or TRBD2 may be the D gene (5 bases each). This CDR3 contains 11 residues. Germline V gives CDR1 MDHEN, CDR2 SYDVKM. Deletions cut 6 bases from V and 4 bases from J, with 7 bases between. In DNA, the CDR3 is TGTGCCAGCAGCTGGGGGTACGAGCAGTACTTC. Translated: CASSWGYEQYF.

In nucleotides, the CDR3 is TGTGCCAGCAGCCTACGACAGGACCTAAACTATGGCTACACCTTC. Its protein product is CASSLRQDLNYGYTF. The V call is TRBV4-2, the J call TRBJ1-2; D perhaps matches TRBD1 (6 bases). Germline loops: CDR1 LGHNA, CDR2 YNFKEQ. The CDR3 is 15 residues long. The V end was cut by 4 bases, the J end by 2 bases, with 14 bases between.

The V gene is TRBV10-3, the J gene TRBJ2-1; 8 bases agree with TRBD1. V trimming: 4 bases; J trimming: 8 bases; junction bases outside the gene matches: 10. The CDR3 length is 15 residues. Germline V gives CDR1 ENHRY, CDR2 SYGVKD. CDR3 bases: TGTGCCATCAGTGGAGGACAGGGACATTTTGATGAGCAGTTCTTC. Translating gives CAISGGQGHFDEQFF.

This clonotype was detected a few times. The chain joins TRBV20-1 to TRBJ2-1; D is unclear. Trimming took off 8 bases at V and 0 bases at J, with 14 bases between the two ends. CDR3 size: 14 residues. The germline CDR1 and CDR2 sequences are DFQATT and SNEGSKA (reference sequence). The CDR3, as DNA: TGCAGTTCGACCCGCGGCAGCTCCTACAATGAGCAGTTCTTC. Protein: CSSTRGSSYNEQFF.

This clonotype appeared a few times. V is TRBV12-3 or TRBV12-4 and J is TRBJ1-1; a weak D match, TRBD1 (5 bases). The CDR3 runs 14 residues. V lost 6 bases to trimming and J lost 5 bases, with 16 bases between them. As DNA, the CDR3 is TGTGCCAGCAGCCCCCGCGTGGGACTTACTGAAGCTTTCTTT. The encoded protein is CASSPRVGLTEAFF.

The chain uses TRBV9 and TRBJ2-5, with 11 bases matching TRBD1. There are 14 residues in the CDR3. Germline V gene lookup returns CDR1 SGDLS and CDR2 YYNGEE. The ends lost 6 bases at V and 5 bases at J; junction bases unmatched: 6. DNA for the CDR3: TGTGCCAGCAATATCGGACAGGGGGCGGAGACCCAGTACTTC. The encoded protein is CASNIGQGAETQYF.

This clonotype occurred a few times. V usage is TRBV7-2 and J usage is TRBJ1-1; D is undetermined. CDR3 length: 14 amino acids. The germline V and J ends were trimmed by 1 base and 8 bases, with 14 bases remaining between them. In germline, CDR1 is SGHTA, CDR2 FQGNSA. CDR3 protein: CASSLVDTRGEAFF. The CDR3 region has the DNA TGTGCCAGCAGCTTAGTCGACACCCGCGGGGAAGCTTTCTTT.